These 17 T cell receptor beta chains came from one sample sequenced in a study of shared clonotypes between healthy human individuals. Clones were read by immunoSEQ multiplex PCR, and TCRdb kept only the in-frame ones, dropping some. The sample records millions of clones, just over 90% being singletons. Sequencing input: naive CD4+ T cells sorted from blood. Stated subset: CD45RA+ positively selected. The receptors originated from a man younger than 35 in good health.

This clone was detected only a few times. The chain joins TRBV6-6 to TRBJ1-1, with D possibly TRBD1 on 6 matching bases. Trimming pared 10 bases from V and 2 bases from J, leaving 17 bases between. CDR3 length: 14 residues. The V gene's germline CDR1 is MNHNY and CDR2 SVGAGI (reference sequence). CDR3 DNA sequence: TGTGCCATCCGAGAGGGGGGTCCCAACACTGAAGCTTTCTTT. It codes for CAIREGGPNTEAFF.

V and J are TRBV5-1 and TRBJ2-1; D unclear. Trimming took off 0 bases at V and 4 bases at J, with 17 bases between the two ends. The V gene's germline CDR1 is SGHRS and CDR2 YFSETQ. The CDR3 consists of 17 residues. The CDR3 here is CASSLAVGRLTYNEQFF. CDR3 DNA: TGCGCCAGCAGCTTGGCAGTCGGCCGATTGACTTACAATGAGCAGTTCTTC.

V is TRBV4-3 and J is TRBJ2-3; TRBD2 agrees at 8 bases. The V gene's germline CDR1 is LGHNA and CDR2 YSLEER. The CDR3 is 16 residues long. V shed 1 base, J shed 2 bases, and the junction held 5 bases outside the gene matches. The CDR3 spells CASSQGLREVTDTQYF. The CDR3 DNA is TGCGCCAGCAGCCAAGGTCTGCGGGAGGTCACAGATACGCAGTATTTT.

The chain has TRBV5-1 and TRBJ2-2; D tentatively reads TRBD1 or TRBD2 (5 bases each). Germline lookup yields CDR1 SGHRS and CDR2 YFSETQ. Trimming cost V 0 bases and J 4 bases, with 13 bases left between them. The CDR3 covers 16 residues. CDR3 region: CASSLVPRDGTGELFF. In nucleotides, the CDR3 is TGCGCCAGCAGCTTGGTACCCCGGGACGGCACCGGGGAGCTGTTTTTT.

The chain carries TRBV30 and TRBJ1-6, with D hard to call. Trimming shortened V by 0 bases and J by 7 bases, and 22 bases separated the two germline ends. Germline V gene sequence: CDR1 GTSNPN, CDR2 SVGIG (reference sequence). This CDR3 comprises 18 residues. CDR3 DNA sequence: TGTGCCTGGAGTGTACAACTAAAAATGGGCCGTACGAATTCACCCCTCCACTTT. It yields the protein CAWSVQLKMGRTNSPLHF. Together with reference TRBV30 and TRBJ1-6, the CDR3 gives the full variable domain: SQTIHQWPATLVQPVGSPLSLECTVEGTSNPNLYWYRQAAGRGLQLLFYSVGIGQISSEVPQNLSASRPQDRQFILSSKKLLLSDSGFYLCAWSVQLKMGRTNSPLHFGNGTRLTVT.

Regarding this clone: Other DNA sequences in this sample translate to the same CDR3. The chain employs TRBV11-2 and TRBJ2-3, with 9 bases matching TRBD2. With V trimmed by 4 bases and J by 5 bases, 16 bases remained unmatched. CDR3 size: 18 residues. The germline CDR1 and CDR2 sequences are SGHAT and FQNNGV. In DNA, the CDR3 is TGTGCCAGCAGCTCCTTCCCGGGACTAGCAGGAGGGGGAGATACGCAGTATTTT. It is translated as CASSSFPGLAGGGDTQYF.

This clone has just one count. The chain employs TRBV19 and TRBJ1-5; tentatively, D is TRBD1 (6 bases). The germline V gene encodes CDR1 LNHDA and CDR2 SQIVND (reference sequence). V lost 5 bases to trimming and J lost 2 bases, with 13 bases between them. This CDR3 is 15 amino acids long. CDR3 protein: CASSLRDIGNQPQHF. CDR3 nucleotide sequence: TGTGCCAGTAGTCTACGGGACATCGGCAATCAGCCCCAGCATTTT.

The chain is built from TRBV27 and TRBJ2-6, with 8 bases matching TRBD1. The germline V gene encodes CDR1 MNHEY and CDR2 SMNVEV (reference sequence). The CDR3 spans 16 residues. Trimming at V came to 6 bases and at J to 4 bases, leaving 8 bases not matched to a gene. The CDR3 here is CASSRRQGSGANVLTF. The CDR3 bases are TGTGCCAGCAGCCGGAGACAGGGGTCGGGGGCCAACGTCCTGACTTTC.

The rearrangement joins TRBV28 to TRBJ1-2, with D hard to call. Germline assignment: CDR1 MDHEN and CDR2 SYDVKM. V was shortened by 10 bases and J by 7 bases, with 19 bases between the two germline ends. CDR3 length equals 13 residues. CDR3 nucleotide sequence: TGTGCCACCCTGGCCCTCGTGGATCCTGGCTACACCTTC. Amino acids: CATLALVDPGYTF.

The CDR3 region is CASSHIGTSGSSYEQYF. The CDR3, as DNA: TGCGCCAGCAGCCATATAGGGACTAGCGGAAGCTCCTACGAGCAGTACTTC. The rearrangement joins TRBV4-3 to TRBJ2-7; 11 bases map to TRBD2. V shed 3 bases and J 0 bases; nucleotides not matched to a gene: 7. CDR3 length: 17 amino acids. The germline CDR1 and CDR2 sequences are LGHNA and YSLEER.

The rearrangement joins TRBV7-9 to TRBJ2-1, with D possibly being TRBD1 or TRBD2 (5 bases each). V shed 5 bases and J shed 15 bases, with 14 bases lying between them. The CDR3 sequence is 11 residues long. Germline values: CDR1 SEHNR, CDR2 FQNEAQ (reference sequence). CDR3 in amino acids: CASSPSRGGFF. The DNA for the CDR3 is TGTGCCAGCAGCCCCTCGAGGGGTGGGTTCTTC.

V gene TRBV7-6 combines with J gene TRBJ1-4; no clear D. The CDR3 contains 13 residues. Trimming shortened V by 2 bases and J by 12 bases, and 13 bases separated the two germline ends. Per germline, CDR1 SGHVS and CDR2 FNYEAQ. The CDR3 DNA reads as TGTGCCAGCAGCTTAAGCGACCGGGCAGAACTGTTTTTT. This encodes CASSLSDRAELFF.

The chain couples TRBV5-6 to TRBJ1-4, with 9 bases that match TRBD1. Germline CDR1 is SGHDT and CDR2 is YYEEEE. With V trimmed by 3 bases and J by 6 bases, 6 bases remained unmatched. The CDR3 contains 15 residues. The CDR3 reads CASSSGTGLYEKLFF. CDR3 in DNA: TGTGCCAGCAGCTCCGGGACAGGGCTTTATGAAAAACTGTTTTTT. The full variable domain, completed using reference TRBV5-6 and TRBJ1-4, is DAGVTQSPTHLIKTRGQQVTLRCSPKSGHDTVSWYQQALGQGPQFIFQYYEEEERQRGNFPDRFSGHQFPNYSSELNVNALLLGDSALYLCASSSGTGLYEKLFFGSGTQLSVL.

The rearrangement joins TRBV7-6 to TRBJ2-1; unclear D gene. The CDR3 consists of 12 residues. V dropped 1 base and J dropped 9 bases, with 7 bases sitting between them. Germline loops: CDR1 SGHVS, CDR2 FNYEAQ. Written as DNA, the CDR3 is TGTGCCAGCAGCTTAGAGTGGTCTGAGCAGTTCTTC. Translating gives CASSLEWSEQFF.

DNA for the CDR3: TGCGCCAGCGGGCTAGCGGGGTTTTCCTACAATGAGCAGTTCTTC. Translating gives CASGLAGFSYNEQFF. The chain has TRBV5-1 and TRBJ2-1, with 9 bases matching TRBD2. Trimming took 7 bases from V and 1 from J; bases not matched to a gene: 6. Germline values: CDR1 SGHRS, CDR2 YFSETQ. This CDR3 has 15 residues.

This chain uses TRBV5-1 with TRBJ2-7, with a tentative D call TRBD1 (6 bases). V was pared by 3 bases and J by 2 bases, with 15 bases between. The CDR3 is 15 amino acids. Germline CDR1 is SGHRS and CDR2 is YFSETQ. The CDR3, as DNA: TGCGCCAGCAGCTCCCTAGGGGGTGGAACCTACGAGCAGTACTTC. Protein sequence: CASSSLGGGTYEQYF. Supplemented by reference TRBV5-1 and TRBJ2-7, the full variable domain reads KAGVTQTPRYLIKTRGQQVTLSCSPISGHRSVSWYQQTPGQGLQFLFEYFSETQRNKGNFPGRFSGRQFSNSRSEMNVSTLELGDSALYLCASSSLGGGTYEQYFGPGTRLTVT.

As regards this clone: The same CDR3 can be traced to other DNA sequences in this sample. This chain connects TRBV10-1 to TRBJ2-3, with D perhaps matching TRBD2 (5 bases). The V gene lost 0 bases and the J gene lost 0 bases, with 7 bases spanning the gap. The V gene's germline CDR1 is WNHNN and CDR2 SYGVQD (reference sequence). This CDR3 is built from 15 residues. This chain's CDR3 is CASSESGGSTDTQYF. CDR3 nucleotide sequence: TGCGCCAGCAGTGAGTCGGGCGGGAGCACAGATACGCAGTATTTT.